This TCR beta chain was captured in a study of blood T cells in healthy people across ages. Study-level results: Per million T cells, TCR beta diversity dropped about linearly as age rose.

Trimming left V 2 bases short and J 3 bases short, with 7 bases between. The CDR3 is made up of 14 amino acids. The germline V gene has CDR1 MDHEN and CDR2 SYDVKM. PCR was performed a second time for about 7 to 12 cycles using a sample-barcoded 5' primer and a J-beta primer mix. One entry per CDR3 protein, called by TCRdb with MiXCR from the 5' RACE reads. Of about 290,000 distinct CDR3 sequences in the sample, roughly 27% were seen once. This clonotype occurred a few times. Its antigen remains unknown. The material sequenced was blood. The V call is TRBV28, the J call TRBJ2-2; D ambiguous. This receptor was obtained from a woman aged 70-85 years in good health. The CDR3 DNA reads as TGTGCCAGCAGTTTAGGAAAGTACACCGGGGAGCTGTTTTTT. It specifies CASSLGKYTGELFF.